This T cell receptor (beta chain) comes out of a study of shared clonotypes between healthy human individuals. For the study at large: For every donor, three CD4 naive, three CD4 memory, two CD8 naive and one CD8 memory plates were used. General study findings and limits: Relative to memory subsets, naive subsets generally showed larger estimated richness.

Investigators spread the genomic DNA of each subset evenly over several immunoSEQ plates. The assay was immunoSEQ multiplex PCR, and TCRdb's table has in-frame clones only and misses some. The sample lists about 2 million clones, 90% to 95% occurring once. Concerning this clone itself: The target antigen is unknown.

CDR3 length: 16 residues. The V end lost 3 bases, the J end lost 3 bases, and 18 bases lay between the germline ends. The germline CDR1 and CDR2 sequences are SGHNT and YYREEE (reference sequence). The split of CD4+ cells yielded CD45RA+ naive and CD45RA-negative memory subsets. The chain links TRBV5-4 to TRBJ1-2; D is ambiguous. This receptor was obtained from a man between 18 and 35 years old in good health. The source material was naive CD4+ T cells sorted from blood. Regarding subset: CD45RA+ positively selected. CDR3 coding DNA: TGTGCCAGCAGCTCCGCCAAGATGAAAACGTACTATGGCTACACCTTC. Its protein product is CASSSAKMKTYYGYTF. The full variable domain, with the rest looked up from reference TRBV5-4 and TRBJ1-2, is ETGVTQSPTHLIKTRGQQVTLRCSSQSGHNTVSWYQQALGQGPQFIFQYYREEENGRGNFPPRFSGLQFPNYSSELNVNALELDDSALYLCASSSAKMKTYYGYTFGSGTRLTVV.